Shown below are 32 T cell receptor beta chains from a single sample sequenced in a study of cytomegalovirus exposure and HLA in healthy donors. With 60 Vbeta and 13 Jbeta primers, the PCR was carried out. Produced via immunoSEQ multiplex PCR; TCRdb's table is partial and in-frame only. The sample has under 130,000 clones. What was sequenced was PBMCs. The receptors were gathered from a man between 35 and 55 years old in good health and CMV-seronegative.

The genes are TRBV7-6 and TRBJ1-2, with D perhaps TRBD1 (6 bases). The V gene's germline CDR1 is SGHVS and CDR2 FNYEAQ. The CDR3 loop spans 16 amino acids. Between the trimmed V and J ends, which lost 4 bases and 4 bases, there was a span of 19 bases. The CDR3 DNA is TGTGCCAGCAGCTCAGGGGAGGGAGAGGGGACCTATGGCTACACCTTC. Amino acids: CASSSGEGEGTYGYTF.

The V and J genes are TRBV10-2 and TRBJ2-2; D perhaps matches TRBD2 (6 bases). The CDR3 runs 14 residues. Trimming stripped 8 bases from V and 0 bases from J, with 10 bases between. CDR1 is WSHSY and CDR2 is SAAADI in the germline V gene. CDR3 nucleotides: TGCGCCAGCGCCGGGACTGCGAACACCGGGGAGCTGTTTTTT. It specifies CASAGTANTGELFF.

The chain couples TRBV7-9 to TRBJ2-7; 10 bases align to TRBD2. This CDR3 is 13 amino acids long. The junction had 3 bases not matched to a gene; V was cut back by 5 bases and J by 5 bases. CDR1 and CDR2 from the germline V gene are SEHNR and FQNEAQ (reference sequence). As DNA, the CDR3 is TGTGCCAGCAGCGGACTAGCGGTCCACGAGCAGTACTTC. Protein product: CASSGLAVHEQYF.

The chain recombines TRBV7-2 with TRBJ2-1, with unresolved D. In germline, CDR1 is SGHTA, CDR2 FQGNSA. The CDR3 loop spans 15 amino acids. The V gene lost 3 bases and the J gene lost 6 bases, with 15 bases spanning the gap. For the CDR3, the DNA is TGTGCCAGCAGCTTTTACTCTGCAGGATCCAATGAGCAGTTCTTC. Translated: CASSFYSAGSNEQFF.

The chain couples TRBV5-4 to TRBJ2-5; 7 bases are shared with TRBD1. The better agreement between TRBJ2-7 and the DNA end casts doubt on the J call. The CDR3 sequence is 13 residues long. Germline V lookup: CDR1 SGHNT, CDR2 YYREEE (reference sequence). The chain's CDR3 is CAGVEQGVNEQYF. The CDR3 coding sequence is TGTGCCGGCGTCGAGCAGGGGGTCAACGAGCAGTACTTC.

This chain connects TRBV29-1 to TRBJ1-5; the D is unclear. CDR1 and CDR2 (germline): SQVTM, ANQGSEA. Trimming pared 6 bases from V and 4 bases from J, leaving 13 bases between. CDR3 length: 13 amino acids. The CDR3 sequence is CSVREVGNQPQHF. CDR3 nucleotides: TGCAGCGTGAGGGAGGTCGGAAATCAGCCCCAGCATTTT.

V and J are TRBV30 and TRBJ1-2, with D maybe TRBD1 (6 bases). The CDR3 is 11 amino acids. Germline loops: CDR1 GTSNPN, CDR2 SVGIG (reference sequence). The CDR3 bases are TGTGGCCAGAGGGGGGGGTATGGCTACACCTTC. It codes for CGQRGGYGYTF.

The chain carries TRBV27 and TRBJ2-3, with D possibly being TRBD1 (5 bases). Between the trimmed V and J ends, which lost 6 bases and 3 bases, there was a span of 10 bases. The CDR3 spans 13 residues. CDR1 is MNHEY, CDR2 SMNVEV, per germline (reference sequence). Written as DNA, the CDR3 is TGTGCCAGCAGCCAGGGAAGGACAGATACGCAGTATTTT. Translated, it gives CASSQGRTDTQYF.

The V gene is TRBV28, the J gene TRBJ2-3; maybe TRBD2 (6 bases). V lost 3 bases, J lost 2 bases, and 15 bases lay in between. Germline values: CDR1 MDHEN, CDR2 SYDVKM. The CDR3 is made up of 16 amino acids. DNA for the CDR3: TGTGCCAGCAGTTTTATTGGGGGGTCGAACACAGATACGCAGTATTTT. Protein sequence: CASSFIGGSNTDTQYF.

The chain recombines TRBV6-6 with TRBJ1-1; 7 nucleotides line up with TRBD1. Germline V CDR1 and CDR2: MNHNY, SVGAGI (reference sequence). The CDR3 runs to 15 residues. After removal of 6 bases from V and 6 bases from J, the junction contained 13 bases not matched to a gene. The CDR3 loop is CASRDQTGSVAEAFF. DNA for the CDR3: TGTGCCAGCAGGGACCAGACAGGGTCCGTCGCTGAAGCTTTCTTT.

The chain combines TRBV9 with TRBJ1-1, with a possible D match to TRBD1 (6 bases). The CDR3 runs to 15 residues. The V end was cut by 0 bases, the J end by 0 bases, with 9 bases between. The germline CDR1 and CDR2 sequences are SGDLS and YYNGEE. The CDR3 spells CASSVGGGLNTEAFF. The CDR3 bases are TGTGCCAGCAGCGTAGGCGGGGGGCTGAACACTGAAGCTTTCTTT. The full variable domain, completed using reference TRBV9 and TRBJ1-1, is DSGVTQTPKHLITATGQRVTLRCSPRSGDLSVYWYQQSLDQGLQFLIQYYNGEERAKGNILERFSAQQFPDLHSELNLSSLELGDSALYFCASSVGGGLNTEAFFGQGTRLTVV.

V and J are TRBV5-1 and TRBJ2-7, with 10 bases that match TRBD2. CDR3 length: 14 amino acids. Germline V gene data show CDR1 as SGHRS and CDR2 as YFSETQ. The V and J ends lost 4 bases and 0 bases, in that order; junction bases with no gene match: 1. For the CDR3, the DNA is TGCGCCAGCAGCCCTAGCGGGAGCTCCTACGAGCAGTACTTC. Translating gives CASSPSGSSYEQYF.

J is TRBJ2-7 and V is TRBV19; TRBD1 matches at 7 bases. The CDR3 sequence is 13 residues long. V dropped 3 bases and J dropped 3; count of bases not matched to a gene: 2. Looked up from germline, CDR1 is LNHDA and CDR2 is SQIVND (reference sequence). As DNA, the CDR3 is TGTGCCAGTAGTATCGACAGGGACTACGAGCAGTACTTC. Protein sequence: CASSIDRDYEQYF.

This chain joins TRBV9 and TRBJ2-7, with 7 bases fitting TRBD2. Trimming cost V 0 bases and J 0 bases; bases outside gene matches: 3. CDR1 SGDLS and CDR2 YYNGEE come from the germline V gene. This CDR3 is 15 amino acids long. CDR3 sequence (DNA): TGTGCCAGCAGCGTAGCTCTAGCGGCCTCCTACGAGCAGTACTTC. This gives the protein CASSVALAASYEQYF.

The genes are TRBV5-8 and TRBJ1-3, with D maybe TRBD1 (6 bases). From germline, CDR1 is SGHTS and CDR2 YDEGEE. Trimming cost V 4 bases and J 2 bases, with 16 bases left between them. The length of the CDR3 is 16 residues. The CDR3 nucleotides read TGTGCCAGCAGCCCACCACTACAGGGAACTGGAAACACCATATATTTT. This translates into CASSPPLQGTGNTIYF.

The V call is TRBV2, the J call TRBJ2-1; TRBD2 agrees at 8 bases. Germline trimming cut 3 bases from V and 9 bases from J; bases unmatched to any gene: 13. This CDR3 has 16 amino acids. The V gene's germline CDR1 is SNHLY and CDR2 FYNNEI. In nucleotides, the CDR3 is TGTGCCAGCAGTGACGGGGGGGGTACTTCCTCGGGTGAGCAGTTCTTC. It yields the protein CASSDGGGTSSGEQFF. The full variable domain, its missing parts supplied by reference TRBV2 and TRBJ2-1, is EPEVTQTPSHQVTQMGQEVILRCVPISNHLYFYWYRQILGQKVEFLVSFYNNEISEKSEIFDDQFSVERPDGSNFTLKIRSTKLEDSAMYFCASSDGGGTSSGEQFFGPGTRLTVL.

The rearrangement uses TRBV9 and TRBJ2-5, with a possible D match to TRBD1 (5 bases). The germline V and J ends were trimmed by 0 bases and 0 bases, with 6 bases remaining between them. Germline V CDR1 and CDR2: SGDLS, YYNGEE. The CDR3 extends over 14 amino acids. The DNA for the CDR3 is TGTGCCAGCAGCGTAGAGGGGTACCAAGAGACCCAGTACTTC. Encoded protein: CASSVEGYQETQYF.

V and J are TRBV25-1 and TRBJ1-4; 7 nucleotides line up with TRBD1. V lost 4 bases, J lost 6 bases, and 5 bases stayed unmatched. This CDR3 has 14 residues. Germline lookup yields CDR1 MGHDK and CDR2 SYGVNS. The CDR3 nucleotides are TGTGCCAGCAGTGCAGGGGGGTGGCATGAAAAACTGTTTTTT. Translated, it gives CASSAGGWHEKLFF.

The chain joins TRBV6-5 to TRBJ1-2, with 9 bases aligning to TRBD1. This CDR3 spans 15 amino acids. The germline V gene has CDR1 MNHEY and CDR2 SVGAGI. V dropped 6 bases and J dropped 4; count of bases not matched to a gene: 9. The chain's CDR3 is CASSTGTGRTYGYTF. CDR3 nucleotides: TGTGCCAGCAGCACGGGGACAGGGAGGACCTATGGCTACACCTTC.

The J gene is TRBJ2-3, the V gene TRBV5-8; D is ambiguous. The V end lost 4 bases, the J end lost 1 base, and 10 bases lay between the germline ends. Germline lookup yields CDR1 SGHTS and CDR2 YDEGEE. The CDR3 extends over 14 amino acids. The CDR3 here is CASSRMGGTDTQYF. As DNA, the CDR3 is TGTGCCAGCAGCCGAATGGGCGGCACAGATACGCAGTATTTT.

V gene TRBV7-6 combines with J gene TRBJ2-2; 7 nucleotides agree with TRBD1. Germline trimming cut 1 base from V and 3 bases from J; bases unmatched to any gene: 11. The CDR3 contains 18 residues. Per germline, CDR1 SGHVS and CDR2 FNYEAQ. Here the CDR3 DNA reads TGTGCCAGCAGCTTAGAAATTCGGGACAGAGGATACACCGGGGAGCTGTTTTTT. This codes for CASSLEIRDRGYTGELFF.

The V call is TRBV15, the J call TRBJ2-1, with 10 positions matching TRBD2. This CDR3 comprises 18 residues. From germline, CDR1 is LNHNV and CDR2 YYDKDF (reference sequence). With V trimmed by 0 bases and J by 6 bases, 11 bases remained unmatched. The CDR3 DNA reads TGTGCCACCAGCAGAGATGGGGGGCTAGCGGGAGTTTTCAATGAGCAGTTCTTC. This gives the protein CATSRDGGLAGVFNEQFF.

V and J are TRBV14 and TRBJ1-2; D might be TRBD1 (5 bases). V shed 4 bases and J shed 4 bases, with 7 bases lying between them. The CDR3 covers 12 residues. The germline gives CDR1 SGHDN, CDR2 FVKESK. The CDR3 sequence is CASSPGSYGYTF. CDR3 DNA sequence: TGTGCCAGCAGCCCAGGGTCCTATGGCTACACCTTC. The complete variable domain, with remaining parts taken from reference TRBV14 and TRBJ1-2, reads EAGVTQFPSHSVIEKGQTVTLRCDPISGHDNLYWYRRVMGKEIKFLLHFVKESKQDESGMPNNRFLAERTGGTYSTLKVQPAELEDSGVYFCASSPGSYGYTFGSGTRLTVV.

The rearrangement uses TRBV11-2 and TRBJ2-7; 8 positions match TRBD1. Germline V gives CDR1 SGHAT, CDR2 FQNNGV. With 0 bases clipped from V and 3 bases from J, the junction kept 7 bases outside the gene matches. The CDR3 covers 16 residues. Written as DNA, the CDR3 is TGTGCCAGCAGCTTAGATTGGGCAGGGGGCTTCTACGAGCAGTACTTC. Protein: CASSLDWAGGFYEQYF.

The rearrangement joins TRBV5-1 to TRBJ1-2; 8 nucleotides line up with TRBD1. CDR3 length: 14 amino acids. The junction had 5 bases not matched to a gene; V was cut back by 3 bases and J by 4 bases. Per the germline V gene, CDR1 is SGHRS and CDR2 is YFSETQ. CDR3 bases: TGCGCCAGCAGCTCAGGGGGCGGAAGCTATGGCTACACCTTC. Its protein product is CASSSGGGSYGYTF.

CDR3 in amino acids: CASSSPSGDTQYF. CDR3 DNA sequence: TGTGCCAGCAGTTCCCCCTCGGGAGATACGCAGTATTTT. The chain couples TRBV6-1 to TRBJ2-3; no definite D call. The CDR3 runs 13 residues. Germline V gives CDR1 MNHNS, CDR2 SASEGT. V was cut by 5 bases and J by 5 bases, with 11 bases left in between.

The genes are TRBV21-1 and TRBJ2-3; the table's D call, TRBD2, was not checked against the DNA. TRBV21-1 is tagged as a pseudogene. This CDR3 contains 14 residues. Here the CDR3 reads CASSHSGGVYTQYF. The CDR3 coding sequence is TGTGCCAGCAGCCACAGCGGGGGGGTGTATACGCAGTATTTT.

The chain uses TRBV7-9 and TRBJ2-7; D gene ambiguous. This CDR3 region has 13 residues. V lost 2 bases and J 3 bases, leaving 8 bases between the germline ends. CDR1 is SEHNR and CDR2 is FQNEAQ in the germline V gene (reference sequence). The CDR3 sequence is CASSLIDSYEQYF. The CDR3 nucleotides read TGTGCCAGCAGCTTAATCGATAGCTACGAGCAGTACTTC.

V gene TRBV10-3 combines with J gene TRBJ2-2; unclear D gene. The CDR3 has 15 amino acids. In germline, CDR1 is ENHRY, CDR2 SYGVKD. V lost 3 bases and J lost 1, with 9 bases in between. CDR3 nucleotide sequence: TGTGCCATCAGTGATTCGGCAGGGAACACCGGGGAGCTGTTTTTT. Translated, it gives CAISDSAGNTGELFF.

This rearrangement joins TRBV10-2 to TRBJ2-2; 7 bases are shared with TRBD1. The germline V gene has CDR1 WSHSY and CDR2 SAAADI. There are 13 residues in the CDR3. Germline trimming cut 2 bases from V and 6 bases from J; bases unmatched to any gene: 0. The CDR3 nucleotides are TGCGCCAGCAGTGAGACAGGGGCCGGGGAGCTGTTTTTT. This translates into CASSETGAGELFF.

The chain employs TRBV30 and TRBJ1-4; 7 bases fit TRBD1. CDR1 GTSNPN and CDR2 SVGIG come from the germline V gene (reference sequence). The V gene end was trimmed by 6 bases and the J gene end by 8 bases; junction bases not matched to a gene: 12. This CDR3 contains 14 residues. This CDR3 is CACRNRDSWEKLFF. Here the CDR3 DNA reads TGTGCCTGCCGGAACCGGGACAGTTGGGAAAAACTGTTTTTT.

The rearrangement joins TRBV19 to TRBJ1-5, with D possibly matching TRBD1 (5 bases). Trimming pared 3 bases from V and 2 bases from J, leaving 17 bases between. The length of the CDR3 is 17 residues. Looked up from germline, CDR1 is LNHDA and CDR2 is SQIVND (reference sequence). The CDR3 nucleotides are TGTGCCAGTAGTATCAGGGAAGGTATCGGTCGCAATCAGCCCCAGCATTTT. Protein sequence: CASSIREGIGRNQPQHF.